This T cell receptor beta chain was captured in a study of early T cells in non-severe SARS-CoV-2 infection. Study-level background: Alpha and beta chains were unpaired, from unsorted whole-blood bulk RNA.

Molecules of cDNA were individually given unique molecular identifiers that were attached to them. TCRdb re-analysed the 5' RACE reads in MiXCR, keeping a single row per CDR3 protein. The data contain about 44,000 distinct CDR3 sequences, 9% to 15% of them singletons. Trimming took 4 bases from V and 3 from J; bases not matched to a gene: 9. This CDR3 has 17 amino acids. Germline CDR1 is MNHNY and CDR2 is SVGAGI (reference sequence). This clonotype was seen a handful of times. This receptor was identified in an adult who was a healthcare worker with PCR-confirmed SARS-CoV-2 infection or an uninfected control (not recorded which). What was sequenced was whole blood. This chain uses TRBV6-6 with TRBJ2-2, with 9 bases aligning to TRBD1. As DNA, the CDR3 is TGTGCCAGCAGTTTCGCCGGGGGACAGGGCTACACCGGGGAGCTGTTTTTT. Translated: CASSFAGGQGYTGELFF.